These 28 T cell receptor beta chains were all obtained from the same sample, sequenced in a study of OX40 agonist ivuxolimab in advanced cancers. Produced via immunoSEQ multiplex PCR; TCRdb's table is partial and in-frame only. The sample lists about 52,000 clones, over 85% occurring once. The starting material was CD4+ or CD8+ T cells sorted from blood, obtained in a trial of the OX40 agonist ivuxolimab. Receptor source: an adult with an advanced solid tumor such as melanoma, head and neck, liver or kidney cancer.

This clone was found once. J is TRBJ2-7 and V is TRBV7-8, with no clear D. The length of the CDR3 is 15 residues. V was cut by 7 bases and J by 0 bases, with 16 bases left in between. Germline CDR1 is SGHVS and CDR2 is FQNEAQ. The CDR3 here is CASTHSPRGSYEQYF. The CDR3 bases are TGTGCCAGCACCCATAGTCCCCGCGGCTCCTACGAGCAGTACTTC.

The chain's CDR3 is CASQNPSTGTGNEQYF. In nucleotides, the CDR3 is TGTGCCAGTCAAAATCCCTCAACCGGGACAGGAAACGAGCAGTACTTC. The gene calls are TRBV27 and TRBJ2-7, with 8 bases identical to TRBD1. Losses at the gene ends were 9 bases for V and 5 bases for J; bases not matched to a gene: 18. Germline-derived CDR1 and CDR2 are MNHEY and SMNVEV (reference sequence). The CDR3 sequence is 16 residues long.

The chain links TRBV3-1 (or the pseudogene TRBV3-2) to TRBJ2-5, with no clear D. Germline loops: CDR1 LGHDT, CDR2 YNNKEL (reference sequence). The CDR3 is made up of 8 amino acids. V was pared by 5 bases and J by 13 bases, with 5 bases between. CDR3: CASSKGYF. The CDR3 DNA reads TGTGCCAGCAGCAAAGGGTACTTC.

The chain joins TRBV6-5 to TRBJ2-1, with TRBD2 identical over 9 bases. Losses at the gene ends were 5 bases for V and 5 bases for J; bases not matched to a gene: 7. CDR1 is MNHEY, CDR2 SVGAGI, per germline. This CDR3 has 15 residues. The CDR3: CASSNLAGWDNEQFF. The CDR3 bases are TGTGCCAGCAGTAATCTAGCGGGATGGGACAATGAGCAGTTCTTC.

The gene calls are TRBV9 and TRBJ2-1; tentatively, D is TRBD2 (6 bases). This CDR3 is built from 14 residues. Germline V gene lookup returns CDR1 SGDLS and CDR2 YYNGEE. V lost 0 bases and J lost 4, with 8 bases in between. CDR3 amino acids: CASSVDGGYNEQFF. In DNA form, the CDR3 reads TGTGCCAGCAGCGTAGACGGGGGTTACAATGAGCAGTTCTTC.

The chain employs TRBV28 and TRBJ2-7; 8 bases are a match to TRBD2. The CDR3 extends over 17 amino acids. J was trimmed by 5 bases and V by 9 bases; bases with no gene match: 21. The germline CDR1 and CDR2 sequences are MDHEN and SYDVKM. The CDR3 is CASVPGLESRGAHEQYF. DNA for the CDR3: TGTGCCAGTGTTCCGGGACTAGAGTCCCGGGGCGCGCACGAGCAGTACTTC.

The chain employs TRBV7-9 and TRBJ2-5; D may be TRBD2 (5 bases). Germline-derived CDR1 and CDR2 are SEHNR and FQNEAQ (reference sequence). Trimming shortened V by 1 base and J by 5 bases, and 14 bases separated the two germline ends. CDR3 length: 15 residues. CDR3 residues: CASSLDGTSKETQYF. DNA for the CDR3: TGTGCCAGCAGCTTAGATGGAACTAGTAAGGAGACCCAGTACTTC.

The V call is TRBV11-2, the J call TRBJ2-7, with no clear D. Looked up from germline, CDR1 is SGHAT and CDR2 is FQNNGV. Trimming took off 1 base at V and 0 bases at J, with 7 bases between the two ends. The CDR3 sequence is 14 residues long. CDR3 in DNA: TGTGCCAGCAGCTTAGGCGGCCTCTCCTACGAGCAGTACTTC. This sequence encodes CASSLGGLSYEQYF.

This clone was seen just once. The rearrangement links TRBV19 to TRBJ1-5, with unresolved D. CDR3 size: 16 residues. V was shortened by 3 bases and J by 0 bases, with 12 bases between the two germline ends. CDR1 and CDR2 from the germline V gene are LNHDA and SQIVND (reference sequence). CDR3 coding DNA: TGTGCCAGTAGTATCCCCTCAGGACTTAGCAATCAGCCCCAGCATTTT. Protein: CASSIPSGLSNQPQHF.

The chain uses TRBV12-5 and TRBJ1-3, with D possibly matching TRBD1 (5 bases). The CDR3 runs 17 residues. V was trimmed by 6 bases and J by 4 bases, leaving 22 bases between them. Per the germline V gene, CDR1 is LGHNT and CDR2 is FRNRAP. CDR3 in DNA: TGTGCTAGTGGCACCACTCCGGGACCGTCGACCGGAAACACCATATATTTT. Protein sequence: CASGTTPGPSTGNTIYF.

This clone was seen more than once but under ten times. This chain connects TRBV19 to TRBJ2-7; a weak D match, TRBD2 (5 bases). V lost 3 bases, J lost 3 bases, and 9 bases lay in between. The CDR3 is made up of 13 amino acids. From germline, CDR1 is LNHDA and CDR2 SQIVND (reference sequence). CDR3 region: CASSIRGYYEQYF. The DNA of the CDR3 is TGTGCCAGTAGTATTCGGGGATACTACGAGCAGTACTTC. The variable domain in full, completed from reference TRBV19 and TRBJ2-7, reads DGGITQSPKYLFRKEGQNVTLSCEQNLNHDAMYWYRQDPGQGLRLIYYSQIVNDFQKGDIAEGYSVSREKKESFPLTVTSAQKNPTAFYLCASSIRGYYEQYFGPGTRLTVT.

This clone was counted a few times. V usage is TRBV10-3 and J usage is TRBJ2-1; no firm D call. V was trimmed by 3 bases and J by 4 bases, leaving 16 bases between them. Per the germline V gene, CDR1 is ENHRY and CDR2 is SYGVKD. The CDR3 has 16 amino acids. DNA for the CDR3: TGTGCCATCAGTGAATTAGAGAAAGGATCGTACAATGAGCAGTTCTTC. Protein sequence: CAISELEKGSYNEQFF.

The chain couples TRBV4-1 to TRBJ1-3; tentative D call: TRBD1 (6 bases). Looked up from germline, CDR1 is MGHRA and CDR2 is YSYEKL. This CDR3 has 14 residues. Trimming removed 5 bases from V and 0 bases from J, with 8 bases in between. The DNA of the CDR3 is TGCGCCAGCAGCGAGGGGGGCTCTGGAAACACCATATATTTT. It yields the protein CASSEGGSGNTIYF.

This CDR3 reads CASLGRTEAFF. The CDR3 DNA sequence: TGTGCCAGCCTCGGGCGGACTGAAGCTTTCTTT. This chain uses TRBV27 with TRBJ1-1, with D uncertain. The CDR3 is 11 amino acids. Germline loops: CDR1 MNHEY, CDR2 SMNVEV (reference sequence). The V gene lost 8 bases and the J gene lost 5 bases, with 9 bases spanning the gap.

This chain links TRBV4-3 with TRBJ2-7, with TRBD2 matching 7 bases. CDR1 LGHNA and CDR2 YSLEER come from the germline V gene. Trimming took 2 bases from V and 9 from J; bases not matched to a gene: 19. This CDR3 has 17 amino acids. As DNA, the CDR3 is TGCGCCAGCAGCCAATGGAAGGGGAGGGGATCCCCAGAGGGGCAGTACTTC. It specifies CASSQWKGRGSPEGQYF.

CDR3 nucleotides: TGCGCCAGCAGCCAACACGGACTAATCGGGAGTGGGAATGAGCAGTTCTTC. Amino acids: CASSQHGLIGSGNEQFF. This chain connects TRBV4-3 to TRBJ2-1, with D maybe TRBD2 (6 bases). The CDR3 is 17 residues long. Germline V gene data show CDR1 as LGHNA and CDR2 as YSLEER. Trimming cost V 2 bases and J 7 bases, with 21 bases left between them.

The chain couples TRBV19 to TRBJ1-5, with a possible D match to TRBD1 (6 bases). The germline gives CDR1 LNHDA, CDR2 SQIVND (reference sequence). V was trimmed by 10 bases and J by 3 bases, leaving 19 bases between them. The CDR3 loop spans 15 amino acids. CDR3 protein: CATLADGQINQPQHF. Here the CDR3 DNA reads TGTGCCACTCTCGCCGACGGACAGATCAATCAGCCCCAGCATTTT.

This clone has a single count. The J gene is TRBJ2-5, the V gene TRBV9, with a weak D call TRBD2 (6 bases). Germline loops: CDR1 SGDLS, CDR2 YYNGEE. V lost 3 bases and J lost 5, with 17 bases in between. This CDR3 has 15 amino acids. CDR3 nucleotides: TGTGCCAGCAGCGCTCAGGGACTTCCGCCCGAGACCCAGTACTTC. This gives the protein CASSAQGLPPETQYF.

The V call is TRBV6-8, the J call TRBJ2-1; 9 positions agree with TRBD1. This CDR3 is 16 amino acids long. Germline CDR1 reads MNHGY; CDR2 reads SAAAGT. The J segment lost 7 bases and the V segment lost 3 bases, leaving 10 bases of the junction unmatched. CDR3 DNA sequence: TGTGCCAGCAGTTATCGACGGGACAGGGTCAAGAATGAGCAGTTCTTC. Residues: CASSYRRDRVKNEQFF.

The chain is built from TRBV10-3 and TRBJ2-5; 7 nucleotides match TRBD2. V lost 2 bases to trimming and J lost 0 bases; unmatched junction nucleotides: 6. Germline loops: CDR1 ENHRY, CDR2 SYGVKD. The CDR3 consists of 16 residues. This chain's CDR3 is CAISEGGGFHQETQYF. CDR3 in DNA: TGTGCCATCAGTGAGGGGGGGGGATTCCACCAAGAGACCCAGTACTTC.

The chain links TRBV20-1 to TRBJ1-2; D is ambiguous. Trimming removed 6 bases at V and 8 bases at J, with 13 bases between. The CDR3 sequence is 11 residues long. Germline-derived CDR1 and CDR2 are DFQATT and SNEGSKA (reference sequence). As DNA, the CDR3 is TGCAGTGCAACGGGTCGACGGGGCTACACCTTC. It codes for CSATGRRGYTF.

The DNA for the CDR3 is TGTGCCAGCAGTGGAGGGACTTACTTCCGGCCCTACAATGAGCAGTTCTTC. Protein sequence: CASSGGTYFRPYNEQFF. The chain combines TRBV25-1 with TRBJ2-1, with D perhaps matching TRBD2 (6 bases). Trimming took off 4 bases at V and 2 bases at J, with 18 bases between the two ends. Germline-derived CDR1 and CDR2 are MGHDK and SYGVNS. The CDR3 is made up of 17 amino acids.

This clone was observed a single time. This sequence joins TRBV5-1 and TRBJ2-7; possible D gene TRBD1, 6 bases. Trimming removed 1 base at V and 3 bases at J, with 23 bases between. Germline assignment: CDR1 SGHRS and CDR2 YFSETQ. The CDR3 runs 18 residues. As DNA, the CDR3 is TGCGCCAGCAGCTTGCACAGGGTTGGTGTCTTTGAGCGCTACGAGCAGTACTTC. Residues: CASSLHRVGVFERYEQYF.

The chain uses TRBV28 and TRBJ2-1; D unresolved. The CDR3 sequence is 16 residues long. The V gene's germline CDR1 is MDHEN and CDR2 SYDVKM. V lost 6 bases and J lost 2, with 17 bases in between. The CDR3 DNA reads TGTGCCAGCAGCCTCAGAGGTCTTCTCCCCTACAATGAGCAGTTCTTC. Its protein is CASSLRGLLPYNEQFF.

V is TRBV23-1 and J is TRBJ1-2, with D perhaps TRBD1 (5 bases). TRBV23-1 is assigned to the ORF class and has an uncertain function. This CDR3 is 17 amino acids long. V lost 4 bases, J lost 1 base, and 19 bases lay in between. The CDR3 DNA reads as TGCGCCAGCAGTCTTCATGGGGCACGGGGTTTTAACTATGGCTACACCTTC. Amino acid sequence: CASSLHGARGFNYGYTF.

This chain's CDR3 is CASSEATTTNEKLFF. In DNA form, the CDR3 reads TGTGCCAGCAGCGAAGCGACGACAACTAATGAAAAACTGTTTTTT. This chain uses TRBV9 with TRBJ1-4; D call uncertain. Trimming cost V 3 bases and J 0 bases, with 9 bases left between them. From germline, CDR1 is SGDLS and CDR2 YYNGEE. This CDR3 contains 15 residues.

This clone appeared a single time. The chain employs TRBV7-9 and TRBJ2-3; D is possibly TRBD2 (5 bases). The CDR3 covers 13 residues. The germline V and J ends were trimmed by 4 bases and 4 bases, with 9 bases remaining between them. Looked up from germline, CDR1 is SEHNR and CDR2 is FQNEAQ (reference sequence). The CDR3 nucleotides read TGTGCCAGCAGCTCCGGAGGCGCAGATACGCAGTATTTT. Encoded protein: CASSSGGADTQYF. The full variable domain, completed using reference TRBV7-9 and TRBJ2-3, is DTGVSQNPRHKITKRGQNVTFRCDPISEHNRLYWYRQTLGQGPEFLTYFQNEAQLEKSRLLSDRFSAERPKGSFSTLEIQRTEQGDSAMYLCASSSGGADTQYFGPGTRLTVL.

V is TRBV9 and J is TRBJ2-1, with D perhaps matching TRBD2 (6 bases). V was trimmed by 3 bases and J by 5 bases, leaving 18 bases between them. This CDR3 has 16 residues. Looked up from germline, CDR1 is SGDLS and CDR2 is YYNGEE. CDR3 sequence (DNA): TGTGCCAGCAGCGCCCGCTTCGCTAGCGCCCACAATGAGCAGTTCTTC. Its translation: CASSARFASAHNEQFF.